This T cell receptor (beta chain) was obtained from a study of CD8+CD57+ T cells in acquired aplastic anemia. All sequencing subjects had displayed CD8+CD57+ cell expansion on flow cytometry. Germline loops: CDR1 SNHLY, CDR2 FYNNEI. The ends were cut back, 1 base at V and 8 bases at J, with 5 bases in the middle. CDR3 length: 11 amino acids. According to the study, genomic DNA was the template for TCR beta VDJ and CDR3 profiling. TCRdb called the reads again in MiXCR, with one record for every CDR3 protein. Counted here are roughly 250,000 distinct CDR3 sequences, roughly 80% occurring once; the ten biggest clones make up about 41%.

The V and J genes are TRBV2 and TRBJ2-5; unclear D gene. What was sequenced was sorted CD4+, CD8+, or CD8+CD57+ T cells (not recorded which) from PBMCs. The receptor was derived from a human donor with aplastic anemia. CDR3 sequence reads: CASSEEATQYF. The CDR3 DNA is TGTGCCAGCAGTGAAGAGGCAACCCAGTACTTC.